These 12 T cell receptor beta chains were all obtained from the same sample, sequenced in a study of blood T cell repertoires in COVID-19 (dated by TCRdb to 2019 to 2021). Library method: the immunoSEQ multiplex PCR assay. TCRdb took over this immuneACCESS table, retaining in-frame rearrangements with V and J assigned. Such tables are incomplete; in checked studies, under half of the missing clones stem from an unresolved V gene, and the remainder is unexplained. The table for this sample lists a few hundred thousand clones; about 87% of them were counted only once. Roughly 4% of the sample is held by the ten biggest clonotypes. The material sequenced was peripheral blood. These receptor sequences come from a man between 60 and 75 years old who had recovered from COVID-19.

The chain employs TRBV19 and TRBJ2-1; TRBD2 aligns across 9 bases. V was pared by 3 bases and J by 6 bases, with 6 bases of the junction left unmatched. The CDR3 covers 15 residues. The germline gives CDR1 LNHDA, CDR2 SQIVND (reference sequence). The CDR3 DNA reads TGTGCCAGTAGTATTCTGGCGGGGGGGCCCAATGAGCAGTTCTTC. It translates to CASSILAGGPNEQFF.

This chain joins TRBV6-6 and TRBJ1-3; TRBD1 matches 9 bases. Germline-derived CDR1 and CDR2 are MNHNY and SVGAGI (reference sequence). The CDR3 totals 17 residues. The junction had 8 bases not matched to a gene; V was cut back by 5 bases and J by 0 bases. The CDR3 spells CASSPGQGLGSGNTIYF. As DNA, the CDR3 is TGTGCCAGCAGTCCGGGACAGGGACTGGGCTCTGGAAACACCATATATTTT.

This chain joins TRBV6-5 and TRBJ2-3; unclear D gene. The germline CDR1 and CDR2 sequences are MNHEY and SVGAGI. V was shortened by 6 bases and J by 0 bases, with 13 bases between the two germline ends. The CDR3 is 15 residues long. CDR3 DNA sequence: TGTGCCAGCAGGGGCTTCTTGGCTAGCACAGATACGCAGTATTTT. This codes for CASRGFLASTDTQYF.

The gene calls are TRBV6-2 or TRBV6-3 and TRBJ1-6; 8 bases are a match to TRBD1. V lost 6 bases to trimming and J lost 7 bases; unmatched junction nucleotides: 5. The germline V gene encodes CDR1 MNHEY and CDR2 SVGEGT. The CDR3 loop spans 14 amino acids. The CDR3 DNA sequence: TGTGCCAGCAGCCCCCAGGGGGCCAATTCACCCCTCCACTTT. Protein product: CASSPQGANSPLHF.

The V call is TRBV6-5, the J call TRBJ1-1; D gene uncertain. Germline V lookup: CDR1 MNHEY, CDR2 SVGAGI. Trimming stripped 6 bases from V and 7 bases from J, with 9 bases between. The CDR3 extends over 11 amino acids. The CDR3 spells CASREGFEAFF. The CDR3 bases are TGTGCCAGCAGGGAGGGTTTTGAAGCTTTCTTT.

The J gene is TRBJ2-5, the V gene TRBV14; D call uncertain. Trimming took off 1 base at V and 5 bases at J, with 11 bases between the two ends. The germline V gene encodes CDR1 SGHDN and CDR2 FVKESK. The CDR3 length is 14 residues. CDR3 nucleotides: TGTGCCAGCAGCCAAGCCGGCATCGGGGAGACCCAGTACTTC. This codes for CASSQAGIGETQYF.

The chain is built from TRBV10-3 and TRBJ2-3; no definite D call. Trimming cost V 1 base and J 6 bases, with 11 bases left between them. This CDR3 has 14 residues. Germline CDR1 and CDR2: ENHRY and SYGVKD. The CDR3: CAISEFGPADTQYF. CDR3 coding DNA: TGTGCCATCAGTGAGTTCGGCCCAGCGGATACGCAGTATTTT.

This sequence joins TRBV7-3 and TRBJ2-7; 8 bases are shared with TRBD1. Looked up from germline, CDR1 is SGHTA and CDR2 is FQGTGA. V lost 8 bases, J lost 7 bases, and 22 bases stayed unmatched. The CDR3 totals 17 residues. The CDR3 spells CASFEGPKGQAFCEQYF. In DNA, the CDR3 is TGTGCCAGCTTCGAAGGGCCCAAGGGACAGGCCTTTTGTGAGCAGTACTTC.

The V call is TRBV6-6, the J call TRBJ2-6; D gene uncertain. CDR1 MNHNY and CDR2 SVGAGI come from the germline V gene (reference sequence). The CDR3 is 15 amino acids. V lost 4 bases and J lost 0, with 7 bases in between. The CDR3 DNA reads as TGTGCCAGCAGTTTCCTTCCCTCTGGGGCCAACGTCCTGACTTTC. Its protein product is CASSFLPSGANVLTF.

The V and J genes are TRBV4-1 and TRBJ2-7; 11 nucleotides line up with TRBD2. This CDR3 has 17 residues. J lost 1 base, V lost 5 bases, and 10 bases had no gene match. Germline CDR1 reads MGHRA; CDR2 reads YSYEKL. This chain's CDR3 is CASSLPLTSGISYEQYF. The CDR3 DNA reads TGCGCCAGCAGCTTACCGCTGACTAGCGGGATTTCCTACGAGCAGTACTTC.

This chain uses TRBV2 with TRBJ1-6; the match to TRBD1 covers 9 bases. The CDR3 totals 14 residues. Germline CDR1 reads SNHLY; CDR2 reads FYNNEI. With V trimmed by 5 bases and J by 8 bases, 4 bases remained unmatched. The DNA of the CDR3 is TGTGCCAGCAGTTCTAACAGGGGGCATTCACCCCTCCACTTT. Encoded protein: CASSSNRGHSPLHF.

This clone occurred a few times. V gene TRBV27 combines with J gene TRBJ2-5; no reliable D call. Per the germline V gene, CDR1 is MNHEY and CDR2 is SMNVEV (reference sequence). Trimming removed 11 bases at V and 4 bases at J, with 11 bases between. The CDR3 extends over 11 amino acids. In DNA form, the CDR3 reads TGTGCCCCGGGTGTGGTAGAGACCCAGTACTTC. Translated, it gives CAPGVVETQYF.